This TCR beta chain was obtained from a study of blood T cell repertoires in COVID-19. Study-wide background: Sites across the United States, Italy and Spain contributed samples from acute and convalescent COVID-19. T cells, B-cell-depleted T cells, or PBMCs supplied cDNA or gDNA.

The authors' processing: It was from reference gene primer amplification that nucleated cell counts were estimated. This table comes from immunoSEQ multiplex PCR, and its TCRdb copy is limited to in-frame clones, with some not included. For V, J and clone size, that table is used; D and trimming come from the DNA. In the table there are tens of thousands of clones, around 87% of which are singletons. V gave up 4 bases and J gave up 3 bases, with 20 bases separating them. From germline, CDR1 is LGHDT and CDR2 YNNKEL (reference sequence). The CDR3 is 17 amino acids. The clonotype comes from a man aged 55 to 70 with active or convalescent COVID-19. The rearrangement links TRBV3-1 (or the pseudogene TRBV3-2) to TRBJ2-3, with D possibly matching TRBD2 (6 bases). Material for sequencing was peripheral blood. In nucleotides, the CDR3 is TGTGCCAGCAGCCGAGGCGGGTCTAGCGACGGAACAGATACGCAGTATTTT. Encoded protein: CASSRGGSSDGTDTQYF.